Listed here are 3 T cell receptor beta chains from one sample, sequenced in a study of patients and donors after allogeneic stem cell transplantation. TCRdb analysed the RT-PCR reads with MiXCR anew, one entry per CDR3 protein. The sample shows 200,000 to 250,000 distinct CDR3 sequences, roughly 14% of them seen only once. Sequenced: blood, either unsorted or a sorted T cell fraction (not recorded which). Receptors were obtained from a human donor who was either an allogeneic HSCT recipient or a stem cell or donor lymphocyte infusion donor (not recorded which). It is not recorded whose cells these are; they may come from a transplant donor.

Concerning this clonotype: One end of the junction fails to match germline, which may point to a read error. The chain employs TRBV4-3 and TRBJ1-6, with 7 bases matching TRBD1. Germline V gives CDR1 LGHNA, CDR2 YSLEER. The CDR3 spans 14 residues. The CDR3 nucleotides read TGCGCCAGCAGCCAAGATCACAGGGGTTCACCCCTCCTCTTT. Residues: CASSQDHRGSPLLF.

This clonotype was recorded at least ten times. The chain employs TRBV5-1 and TRBJ2-1, with D maybe TRBD2 (6 bases). The CDR3 is 13 residues long. Germline CDR1 SGHRS, CDR2 YFSETQ. Trimming shortened V by 7 bases and J by 0 bases, and 8 bases separated the two germline ends. This CDR3 is CASGGNSYNEQFF. The CDR3 coding sequence is TGCGCCAGCGGGGGGAACTCCTACAATGAGCAGTTCTTC.

Ten or more counts support this clonotype. The chain is built from TRBV11-1 and TRBJ1-4, with 8 positions matching TRBD1. Germline CDR1 is SGHAT and CDR2 is FQDESV (reference sequence). V shed 5 bases, J shed 3 bases, and the junction held 8 bases outside the gene matches. The CDR3 has 16 amino acids. CDR3 sequence: CASSAGTGFANEKLFF. CDR3 DNA sequence: TGTGCCAGCAGCGCCGGGACAGGATTCGCTAATGAAAAACTGTTTTTT.